The clone carrying this TCR beta chain was seen a handful of times. Its specificity is unknown. The CDR3 has 12 residues. Trimming removed 3 bases from V and 3 bases from J, with 5 bases in between. The germline gives CDR1 DFQATT, CDR2 SNEGSKA (reference sequence). Treg sorting used a CD4+CD25+CD127-/low gate. Whole-study findings and limits: The TCR gene usage of tumor memory CD4+ T cells clustered together with blood and lymph node memory CD4+ cells and with lymph node naive CD4+ cells. Tumor Treg TCRs overlapped most with tumor naive CD4+ cells.

After constant-region reverse-primer amplification, full-length variable regions underwent semi-nested PCR with Nested Universal Primer A. MiXCR, applied by TCRdb to the 5' RACE reads, yields one record per CDR3 protein. The sample has over 45,000 distinct CDR3 sequences, about 25% seen once. The TCR originated in a female donor with breast cancer. The sample comprised tumor-infiltrating Tregs sorted from the breast tumor. The genes are TRBV20-1 and TRBJ2-2; D is ambiguous. CDR3 in amino acids: CSASRDTGELFF. The CDR3 DNA reads TGCAGTGCTAGTAGGGACACCGGGGAGCTGTTTTTT.